This T cell receptor (beta chain) derives from a study of cytomegalovirus exposure and HLA in healthy donors. Study-wide context: The approximately 120 validation repertoires used the same platform as the 650 to 750 first-cohort repertoires, a later analysis reported.

CDR1 is SGHAT and CDR2 is FQNNGV in the germline V gene. The ends lost 4 bases at V and 6 bases at J; junction bases unmatched: 1. The CDR3 length is 15 residues. Findings of the study overall: Cytomegalovirus-associated status was assigned to approximately 160 TCR beta chains. Published work reported that the classifier diagnosed cytomegalovirus status with high specificity and sensitivity.

The donors were members of the roughly 130-subject validation cohort (separate from the 666-subject first cohort). Libraries were prepared by immunoSEQ multiplex PCR; TCRdb keeps only in-frame clonotypes and omits some of them. The sample lists some 290,000 clones, approximately 86% occurring once. Notes on this clone: What it binds is not known.

This chain joins TRBV11-2 and TRBJ2-1; 15 bases match TRBD2. The receptor was derived from a man aged 25-45 years in good health and CMV-seronegative. The sequenced sample consisted of PBMCs. The CDR3 reads CASSWTSGGANEQFF. CDR3 sequence (DNA): TGTGCCAGCAGCTGGACTAGCGGGGGGGCCAATGAGCAGTTCTTC.